The text below deals with one TCR beta chain. Its cognate antigen is unknown. PCR primers comprised 60 Vbeta and 13 Jbeta primers. Generated by immunoSEQ multiplex PCR, the TCRdb table keeps only in-frame clones and is missing some. This table holds over 80,000 clones, around 72% found once. These data originate in a study of cytomegalovirus exposure and HLA in healthy donors. The CDR3 has 14 amino acids. Germline V lookup: CDR1 MNHEY, CDR2 SVGAGI. V lost 0 bases and J lost 10, with 15 bases in between. Points from the study as a whole: Presence/absence analyses treated sequencing depth as roughly uniform across donors.

The TCR sequence derives from a man aged 35-49 years in good health and CMV-seronegative. Source material: PBMCs. The V and J genes are TRBV6-5 and TRBJ1-2; D possibly corresponds to TRBD1 (5 bases). The CDR3 spells CASSYSQGLPIYTF. The DNA for the CDR3 is TGTGCCAGCAGTTACTCGCAGGGACTCCCCATCTACACCTTC.